These 2 T cell receptor beta chains were sequenced from one sample in a study of CD8+CD57+ T cells in acquired aplastic anemia (dated by TCRdb to 2016 to 2019). The sample was run on an Illumina HiSeq 2000. Genomic DNA was used as template for profiling of TCR beta VDJ combinations and CDR3 sequences. Using fastp at Q25 and MiXCR, TCRdb reprocessed the public reads and kept productive beta chains. Each CDR3 protein appears once, grouped with its most common genes and DNA. The sample includes around 140,000 distinct CDR3 sequences, with around two fifths observed a single time. The top ten clones comprise 6.5% to 10% of the sample. Sequencing was carried out using sorted CD4+, CD8+, or CD8+CD57+ T cells (not recorded which) from PBMCs. The source of these receptors is a human donor in good health, serving as a control.

Regarding this clonotype: The junction shows a germline mismatch at one end, possibly a read error. The rearrangement links TRBV10-3 to TRBJ1-2; D may be TRBD1 (5 bases). This CDR3 spans 15 amino acids. Germline V gives CDR1 ENHRY, CDR2 SYGVKD. The CDR3 DNA follows: TGTGCCAGCAGTGACAGCGGGGAGGGCGTAAGTGGCTACACCTTC. Its protein product is CASSDSGEGVSGYTF.

The sample holds a few counts of this clonotype. CDR3 DNA: TGCGCCAGCAGTGAGTCCACTACCTACGAGCAGTACTTC. This gives the protein CASSESTTYEQYF. This rearrangement joins TRBV10-1 to TRBJ2-7; D not certain. Deletions cut 0 bases from V and 2 bases from J, with 5 bases between. The CDR3 runs to 13 residues. Germline V gene lookup returns CDR1 WNHNN and CDR2 SYGVQD (reference sequence).